This entry lists 8 T cell receptor beta chains sequenced from one sample in a study of blood T cell repertoires in COVID-19. Assay: immunoSEQ multiplex PCR; the TCRdb copy retains only in-frame clones and omits some. Here the sample spans 200,000 to 250,000 clones, 70% to 85% being singletons. The sample taken for sequencing was PBMCs or T cells enriched from blood (not recorded which). These receptors all stem from a woman aged 40 to 55 with acute COVID-19.

This chain connects TRBV19 to TRBJ1-1, with D uncertain. V shed 3 bases and J shed 2 bases, with 13 bases lying between them. The CDR3 consists of 15 residues. Per the germline V gene, CDR1 is LNHDA and CDR2 is SQIVND (reference sequence). CDR3 loop: CASSIGRSYNTEAFF. For the CDR3, the DNA is TGTGCCAGTAGTATTGGCAGGTCCTACAACACTGAAGCTTTCTTT. Together with reference TRBV19 and TRBJ1-1, the CDR3 gives the full variable domain: DGGITQSPKYLFRKEGQNVTLSCEQNLNHDAMYWYRQDPGQGLRLIYYSQIVNDFQKGDIAEGYSVSREKKESFPLTVTSAQKNPTAFYLCASSIGRSYNTEAFFGQGTRLTVV.

In DNA form, the CDR3 reads TGTGCCACCAGCAGAGATCTTCCTAGCGGCACAGATACGCAGTATTTT. The encoded protein is CATSRDLPSGTDTQYF. V and J are TRBV15 and TRBJ2-3, with D perhaps TRBD2 (6 bases). This CDR3 contains 16 residues. Germline-derived CDR1 and CDR2 are LNHNV and YYDKDF (reference sequence). Trimming cost V 0 bases and J 1 base, with 11 bases left between them.

Points on this clone: Other DNA sequences of this sample code for an identical CDR3. This sequence joins TRBV20-1 and TRBJ1-2; D is uncertain. V was clipped by 0 bases and J by 4 bases, with 3 bases between them. Looked up from germline, CDR1 is DFQATT and CDR2 is SNEGSKA (reference sequence). The CDR3 has 11 residues. In nucleotides, the CDR3 is TGCAGTGCTAGAGACAGCTATGGCTACACCTTC. It encodes CSARDSYGYTF.

J is TRBJ1-3 and V is TRBV7-4; possible D gene TRBD1, 5 bases. Germline CDR1 is SGHVT and CDR2 is SQSDAQ. V lost 1 base to trimming and J lost 2 bases, with 9 bases between them. This CDR3 spans 15 amino acids. Here the CDR3 reads CASSLDSGPGNTIYF. CDR3 DNA: TGTGCCAGCAGCTTAGATTCAGGGCCTGGAAACACCATATATTTT.

This rearrangement joins TRBV11-3 to TRBJ2-1, with a possible D match to TRBD2 (5 bases). Germline CDR1 and CDR2: SGHNT and YENEEA. Trimming removed 3 bases from V and 9 bases from J, with 12 bases in between. CDR3 length: 13 residues. The CDR3 loop reads CASSLTAEAEQFF. For the CDR3, the DNA is TGTGCCAGCAGCTTGACGGCGGAGGCTGAGCAGTTCTTC.

J is TRBJ1-1 and V is TRBV7-9; no clear D. Deletions cut 3 bases from V and 4 bases from J, with 9 bases between. The germline V gene has CDR1 SEHNR and CDR2 FQNEAQ (reference sequence). The CDR3 spans 13 residues. This chain's CDR3 is CASSFETGTEAFF. The DNA of the CDR3 is TGTGCCAGCAGCTTCGAAACGGGCACTGAAGCTTTCTTT.

The CDR3 sequence: CASRPGALGANVLTF. In nucleotides, the CDR3 is TGTGCCAGCAGGCCTGGGGCGCTCGGGGCCAACGTCCTGACTTTC. V gene TRBV6-5 combines with J gene TRBJ2-6; D may be TRBD1 (5 bases). The CDR3 runs to 15 residues. Germline values: CDR1 MNHEY, CDR2 SVGAGI. The ends were cut back, 6 bases at V and 4 bases at J, with 13 bases in the middle.

The gene calls are TRBV7-7 and TRBJ2-5; 7 bases are a match to TRBD2. The V gene's germline CDR1 is SSHAT and CDR2 FNYEAQ (reference sequence). V was pared by 1 base and J by 1 base, with 6 bases of the junction left unmatched. This CDR3 has 16 amino acids. The CDR3 here is CASSLGRGVIQETQYF. DNA of the CDR3: TGTGCCAGCAGCTTAGGTCGGGGGGTGATCCAAGAGACCCAGTACTTC. Complete variable domain (other parts from reference TRBV7-7 and TRBJ2-5): GAGVSQSPRYKVTKRGQDVTLRCDPISSHATLYWYQQALGQGPEFLTYFNYEAQPDKSGLPSDRFSAERPEGSISTLTIQRTEQRDSAMYRCASSLGRGVIQETQYFGPGTRLLVL.